These 29 T cell receptor beta chains were all obtained from the same sample, sequenced in a study of control samples from healthy donors and cancer patients. TCRdb's table, derived via immunoSEQ multiplex PCR, lists solely in-frame clones and lacks some. There are around 200,000 clones in the sample; roughly 93% occur only once, and over 1.1% lies in the top ten. Sample: blood. The source is a man aged 18 to 35 in good health.

The chain couples TRBV28 to TRBJ2-1; TRBD1 might be the D (6 bases). This CDR3 is built from 14 residues. The V gene's germline CDR1 is MDHEN and CDR2 SYDVKM. V was cut by 1 base and J by 10 bases, with 14 bases left in between. For the CDR3, the DNA is TGTGCCAGCAGTTTATCATTCAGGGGTAACGAGCAGTTCTTC. Translated: CASSLSFRGNEQFF. Looking up the rest from reference TRBV28 and TRBJ2-1 gives the full variable domain: DVKVTQSSRYLVKRTGEKVFLECVQDMDHENMFWYRQDPGLGLRLIYFSYDVKMKEKGDIPEGYSVSREKKERFSLILESASTNQTSMYLCASSLSFRGNEQFFGPGTRLTVL.

The V call is TRBV2, the J call TRBJ2-7; 7 bases align to TRBD2. The CDR3 runs 14 residues. J gave up 3 bases and V 8 bases, and 10 bases lay outside the gene matches. CDR1 SNHLY and CDR2 FYNNEI come from the germline V gene. In DNA form, the CDR3 reads TGTGCCAGCTTTGCCGGGACTACCAACTACGAGCAGTACTTC. Translated: CASFAGTTNYEQYF.

This chain links TRBV5-8 with TRBJ1-1; D perhaps matches TRBD1 (6 bases). This CDR3 spans 15 amino acids. Per the germline V gene, CDR1 is SGHTS and CDR2 is YDEGEE. The germline V and J ends were trimmed by 6 bases and 3 bases, with 18 bases remaining between them. In DNA, the CDR3 is TGTGCCAGCACCCGGGGAACAGGGCGGGACACTGAAGCTTTCTTT. Protein sequence: CASTRGTGRDTEAFF.

The genes are TRBV5-6 and TRBJ2-7, with a possible D match to TRBD2 (5 bases). Trimming shortened V by 3 bases and J by 7 bases, and 17 bases separated the two germline ends. The CDR3 runs 14 residues. CDR1 SGHDT and CDR2 YYEEEE come from the germline V gene. DNA for the CDR3: TGTGCCAGCAGCTACCCACGAGGGCATGAGGAGCAGTACTTC. This translates into CASSYPRGHEEQYF.

The rearrangement joins TRBV2 to TRBJ1-1; D perhaps matches TRBD1 (5 bases). Trimming took 4 bases from V and 6 from J, leaving 18 bases between them. The CDR3 has 15 residues. Looked up from germline, CDR1 is SNHLY and CDR2 is FYNNEI. The CDR3 here is CASSATTGGDAEAFF. The DNA of the CDR3 is TGTGCCAGCAGTGCCACCACCGGGGGGGACGCTGAAGCTTTCTTT.

This sequence joins TRBV21-1 and TRBJ1-3. TRBV21-1 constitutes a pseudogene. The CDR3 runs to 15 residues. CDR3 in DNA: TGTGCCAGCAGCCCGCGTGAAGGCTCTGGAAACACCATATATTTT. This translates into CASSPREGSGNTIYF.

The J gene is TRBJ2-1, the V gene TRBV2; 11 bases fit TRBD2. Per germline, CDR1 SNHLY and CDR2 FYNNEI. After removal of 4 bases from V and 6 bases from J, the junction contained 14 bases not matched to a gene. This CDR3 region has 18 residues. The DNA of the CDR3 is TGTGCCAGCAGTGTCCCGCTAGCGGGGGGCCGCGGGCTCAATGAGCAGTTCTTC. Its translation: CASSVPLAGGRGLNEQFF.

The chain has TRBV10-1 and TRBJ2-6; 10 bases are shared with TRBD1. Germline V gene lookup returns CDR1 WNHNN and CDR2 SYGVQD (reference sequence). V dropped 3 bases and J dropped 0; count of bases not matched to a gene: 2. The CDR3 totals 17 residues. The CDR3 spells CASSDRDRGSGANVLTF. CDR3 coding DNA: TGCGCCAGCAGTGACCGGGACAGGGGCTCTGGGGCCAACGTCCTGACTTTC.

The chain is built from TRBV27 and TRBJ1-1; unclear D gene. The CDR3 runs to 12 residues. Trimming pared 6 bases from V and 2 bases from J, leaving 7 bases between. The germline gives CDR1 MNHEY, CDR2 SMNVEV (reference sequence). The DNA for the CDR3 is TGTGCCAGCAGCTCTTACAACACTGAAGCTTTCTTT. This translates into CASSSYNTEAFF.

The V call is TRBV11-2, the J call TRBJ2-3, with D unresolved. The germline gives CDR1 SGHAT, CDR2 FQNNGV. The CDR3 sequence is 13 residues long. The ends were cut back, 3 bases at V and 2 bases at J, with 6 bases in the middle. CDR3 DNA sequence: TGTGCCAGCAGCTTTAGGGACACAGATACGCAGTATTTT. It yields the protein CASSFRDTDTQYF.

The rearrangement uses TRBV5-1 and TRBJ2-3; TRBD1 agrees at 12 bases. The CDR3 runs 19 residues. Germline CDR1 SGHRS, CDR2 YFSETQ. Trimming took 1 base from V and 1 from J; bases not matched to a gene: 10. The CDR3 is CASSLFPGQGAFGTDTQYF. In DNA, the CDR3 is TGCGCCAGCAGCTTGTTTCCGGGACAGGGGGCATTTGGCACAGATACGCAGTATTTT.

This clone was detected once. The rearrangement uses TRBV30 and TRBJ1-4; perhaps TRBD1 as D (5 bases). V lost 2 bases, J lost 8 bases, and 18 bases lay in between. Germline loops: CDR1 GTSNPN, CDR2 SVGIG (reference sequence). The CDR3 spans 15 residues. The CDR3 DNA sequence: TGTGCCTGGAGTCCCCGGGGGGAAGTGGGGGAAAAACTGTTTTTT. This translates into CAWSPRGEVGEKLFF.

CDR3 in amino acids: CASSLGGSSYNEQFF. The CDR3 DNA follows: TGTGCCAGCAGTTTAGGGGGGAGCTCCTACAATGAGCAGTTCTTC. J is TRBJ2-1 and V is TRBV27; possible D gene TRBD2, 6 bases. The CDR3 runs to 15 residues. Germline loops: CDR1 MNHEY, CDR2 SMNVEV (reference sequence). The germline V and J ends were trimmed by 2 bases and 0 bases, with 8 bases remaining between them.

The V and J genes are TRBV19 and TRBJ1-1, with 7 bases fitting TRBD1. The CDR3 has 14 amino acids. Looked up from germline, CDR1 is LNHDA and CDR2 is SQIVND (reference sequence). V was pared by 5 bases and J by 6 bases, with 9 bases of the junction left unmatched. The DNA of the CDR3 is TGTGCCAGTAGTGACAGGGCTCTGCGCGCTGAAGCTTTCTTT. It translates to CASSDRALRAEAFF.

The CDR3 here is CASSRQGATNEKLFF. Here the CDR3 DNA reads TGCGCCAGCAGCCGCCAGGGTGCAACTAATGAAAAACTGTTTTTT. The V gene is TRBV5-1, the J gene TRBJ1-4; a possible D gene is TRBD1 (5 bases). V was trimmed by 4 bases and J by 0 bases, leaving 10 bases between them. Germline CDR1 SGHRS, CDR2 YFSETQ. The length of the CDR3 is 15 residues.

The V call is TRBV28, the J call TRBJ1-2; possibly TRBD1 for D (6 bases). The CDR3 sequence is 15 residues long. The V end was cut by 11 bases, the J end by 3 bases, with 22 bases between. The germline V gene encodes CDR1 MDHEN and CDR2 SYDVKM. This chain's CDR3 is CAGQSQGRMDYGYTF. The CDR3 DNA reads as TGTGCCGGGCAATCACAGGGAAGAATGGACTATGGCTACACCTTC.

J is TRBJ1-2 and V is TRBV5-1; D not certain. V dropped 6 bases and J dropped 5 bases, with 11 bases sitting between them. This CDR3 contains 12 residues. The germline V gene encodes CDR1 SGHRS and CDR2 YFSETQ. This chain's CDR3 is CASTQDGYGYTF. In DNA form, the CDR3 reads TGCGCCAGCACCCAGGACGGTTATGGCTACACCTTC.

The chain recombines TRBV5-4 with TRBJ2-5; tentative D call: TRBD2 (6 bases). The germline gives CDR1 SGHNT, CDR2 YYREEE (reference sequence). V lost 0 bases and J lost 3, with 15 bases in between. This CDR3 comprises 16 residues. CDR3 residues: CASSLVRGRSEETQYF. In DNA form, the CDR3 reads TGTGCCAGCAGCTTGGTACGGGGGAGATCCGAAGAGACCCAGTACTTC.

The V call is TRBV18, the J call TRBJ1-5; D is unclear. The CDR3 runs 16 residues. Germline CDR1 KGHSH, CDR2 LQKENI. V was cut by 2 bases and J by 0 bases, with 11 bases left in between. In DNA, the CDR3 is TGTGCCAGCTCACCATCGGTCCTATCTAGCAATCAGCCCCAGCATTTT. Translated: CASSPSVLSSNQPQHF.

The chain joins TRBV30 to TRBJ2-2; D is uncertain. The CDR3 extends over 15 amino acids. Germline V gene data show CDR1 as GTSNPN and CDR2 as SVGIG (reference sequence). The germline V and J ends were trimmed by 0 bases and 1 base, with 9 bases remaining between them. DNA of the CDR3: TGTGCCTGGAGTGTATTACACCTGAACACCGGGGAGCTGTTTTTT. This encodes CAWSVLHLNTGELFF.

The genes are TRBV27 and TRBJ2-5; D may be TRBD1 or TRBD2 (6 bases each). Trimming pared 6 bases from V and 1 base from J, leaving 15 bases between. CDR1 is MNHEY and CDR2 is SMNVEV in the germline V gene (reference sequence). The CDR3 is made up of 15 amino acids. CDR3 sequence: CASSPMKGGQETQYF. In nucleotides, the CDR3 is TGTGCCAGCAGCCCGATGAAGGGGGGCCAAGAGACCCAGTACTTC.

The chain employs TRBV6-5 and TRBJ1-2; D may be TRBD1 (5 bases). V shed 2 bases and J shed 4 bases, with 8 bases lying between them. Germline CDR1 and CDR2: MNHEY and SVGAGI. This CDR3 has 13 residues. The CDR3 DNA is TGTGCCAGCAGTTACCTGCAGGGCTATGGCTACACCTTC. Translated: CASSYLQGYGYTF.

This chain uses TRBV18 with TRBJ2-7; 7 bases are shared with TRBD2. This CDR3 has 14 amino acids. Looked up from germline, CDR1 is KGHSH and CDR2 is LQKENI. Losses at the gene ends were 3 bases for V and 5 bases for J; bases not matched to a gene: 7. The CDR3 spells CASSPGGARNEQYF. CDR3 in DNA: TGTGCCAGCTCACCGGGAGGGGCCCGGAACGAGCAGTACTTC.

This clone has just one count. The chain couples TRBV27 to TRBJ1-1; possibly TRBD1 for D (6 bases). Looked up from germline, CDR1 is MNHEY and CDR2 is SMNVEV (reference sequence). The CDR3 runs to 15 residues. Trimming removed 3 bases at V and 0 bases at J, with 11 bases between. Written as DNA, the CDR3 is TGTGCCAGCAGTTTTGTGGGGACAATGAACACTGAAGCTTTCTTT. It yields the protein CASSFVGTMNTEAFF.

V is TRBV12-5 and J is TRBJ2-5; weak D call: TRBD1 (6 bases). In germline, CDR1 is LGHNT, CDR2 FRNRAP. The CDR3 spans 16 residues. The V end lost 1 base, the J end lost 4 bases, and 16 bases lay between the germline ends. CDR3 coding DNA: TGTGCTAGTGGTTTGGCGACAGGAGGTCTAATAGAGACCCAGTACTTC. Its translation is CASGLATGGLIETQYF.

This chain connects TRBV19 to TRBJ2-1; 7 bases map to TRBD1. Losses at the gene ends were 6 bases for V and 5 bases for J; bases not matched to a gene: 7. This CDR3 has 14 residues. The V gene's germline CDR1 is LNHDA and CDR2 SQIVND (reference sequence). CDR3 sequence: CASSPDRYDNEQFF. For the CDR3, the DNA is TGTGCCAGTAGCCCGGACAGGTATGACAATGAGCAGTTCTTC.

This clone was seen a single time. The chain has TRBV9 and TRBJ1-1, with a weak D call TRBD1 (5 bases). The V end was cut by 4 bases, the J end by 6 bases, with 16 bases between. Germline V lookup: CDR1 SGDLS, CDR2 YYNGEE. The CDR3 covers 14 residues. The CDR3, as DNA: TGTGCCAGCAGCAATATAGTGGGGCGTTCTGAAGCTTTCTTT. Its translation: CASSNIVGRSEAFF.

The V and J genes are TRBV11-3 and TRBJ1-1, with a possible D match to TRBD1 (5 bases). V shed 5 bases and J shed 7 bases, with 17 bases lying between them. Germline V gives CDR1 SGHNT, CDR2 YENEEA. The CDR3 is 14 amino acids. For the CDR3, the DNA is TGTGCCAGCAGCCCCAGATATCGGGACGGTGAAGCTTTCTTT. This codes for CASSPRYRDGEAFF.

This clone was seen only once. The chain carries TRBV5-1 and TRBJ2-3, with a possible D match to TRBD2 (6 bases). The CDR3 spans 17 residues. Per germline, CDR1 SGHRS and CDR2 YFSETQ. V was trimmed by 2 bases and J by 2 bases, leaving 18 bases between them. For the CDR3, the DNA is TGCGCCAGCAGCTTCATGCAACGCGGGGCTTACACAGATACGCAGTATTTT. Amino acids: CASSFMQRGAYTDTQYF. The full variable domain, with the rest looked up from reference TRBV5-1 and TRBJ2-3, is KAGVTQTPRYLIKTRGQQVTLSCSPISGHRSVSWYQQTPGQGLQFLFEYFSETQRNKGNFPGRFSGRQFSNSRSEMNVSTLELGDSALYLCASSFMQRGAYTDTQYFGPGTRLTVL.